This T cell receptor (beta chain) emerged from a study of blood T cell repertoires in COVID-19. CDR3 length: 13 residues. The V end lost 6 bases, the J end lost 7 bases, and 15 bases lay between the germline ends. Germline V gene data show CDR1 as MNHEY and CDR2 as SVGAGI. The data were produced by immunoSEQ multiplex PCR, yet TCRdb's version contains in-frame clones alone and is incomplete. The repertoire consists of approximately 140,000 clones, with about nine tenths occurring once and the leading ten covering about 2.3%. J is TRBJ1-2 and V is TRBV6-5; D not resolved. The sequenced sample was peripheral blood. The source of this sequence is a human donor in a cohort sampled during active COVID-19. In nucleotides, the CDR3 is TGTGCCAGCAGAGTCGGGGTAGAGGGTGGCTACACCTTC. Amino acid sequence: CASRVGVEGGYTF.